This T cell receptor beta chain was captured by sequencing in a study of blood T cell repertoires in COVID-19. Study-wide background: Researchers got acute and convalescent COVID-19 samples from the United States, Italy and Spain.

The cohort comprised adults aged roughly 18 to 100 years residing in approximately 22 US areas. Participant-given clinical history determined each cohort assignment. Per the original methods: Reference gene primer amplification yielded estimated nucleated cell counts. The protocol was immunoSEQ multiplex PCR, while the TCRdb copy is restricted to in-frame clones and leaves out a portion. D and trimming come from the DNA, and the V and J calls and clone size come from that table. The data contain about 250,000 clones, roughly 90% of them seen just once; the ten biggest clones take up about 2.5%. Germline CDR1 and CDR2: SGHTA and FQGNSA. CDR3 length: 15 residues. V dropped 3 bases and J dropped 3 bases, with 15 bases sitting between them.

The sample consisted of PBMCs or T cells enriched from blood (not recorded which). The genes are TRBV7-2 and TRBJ2-7, with a possible D match to TRBD2 (6 bases). The source of this sequence is a woman in her 30s with acute COVID-19. This CDR3 is CASSLGGAGSYEQYF. In DNA, the CDR3 is TGTGCCAGCAGCTTGGGGGGTGCAGGAAGCTACGAGCAGTACTTC.